The 30 T cell receptor beta chains below were found in one sample sequenced in a study of cytomegalovirus exposure and HLA in healthy donors. The primer mix had 60 Vbeta and 13 Jbeta primers. Profiling relied on immunoSEQ multiplex PCR, and the TCRdb table lists in-frame clones only, not all of them. The sample yields under 200,000 clones, 76% seen once. Sequences were obtained from PBMCs. All receptors derive from a man in his 60s in good health and CMV-seronegative.

V and J are TRBV5-5 and TRBJ2-7; 9 bases line up with TRBD2. Germline CDR1 SGHKS, CDR2 YYEKEE (reference sequence). This CDR3 region has 16 residues. J lost 5 bases, V lost 5 bases, and 14 bases had no gene match. The CDR3 region is CASRLNAGGLKHEQYF. The CDR3 DNA is TGTGCCAGCAGACTAAACGCGGGAGGGCTGAAACACGAGCAGTACTTC.

The V call is TRBV19, the J call TRBJ1-2; tentative D call: TRBD1 (6 bases). The CDR3 has 15 amino acids. The germline V and J ends were trimmed by 5 bases and 3 bases, with 16 bases remaining between them. The germline V gene has CDR1 LNHDA and CDR2 SQIVND (reference sequence). CDR3 DNA sequence: TGTGCCAGTAGTCCCGGACAGAAGACGTACTATGGCTACACCTTC. Its translation: CASSPGQKTYYGYTF. The whole variable domain, remainder taken from reference TRBV19 and TRBJ1-2, is DGGITQSPKYLFRKEGQNVTLSCEQNLNHDAMYWYRQDPGQGLRLIYYSQIVNDFQKGDIAEGYSVSREKKESFPLTVTSAQKNPTAFYLCASSPGQKTYYGYTFGSGTRLTVV.

This clone was counted between two and nine times. This chain links TRBV19 with TRBJ2-5; TRBD1 aligns across 11 bases. The germline V gene has CDR1 LNHDA and CDR2 SQIVND (reference sequence). The length of the CDR3 is 15 residues. Trimming took 6 bases from V and 2 from J; bases not matched to a gene: 5. The CDR3 DNA follows: TGTGCCAGTAGGCTCCGGGACAGGGGGCAAGAGACCCAGTACTTC. The encoded protein is CASRLRDRGQETQYF.

As to this clone: Additional DNA sequences in this sample encode the identical CDR3. The chain employs TRBV28 and TRBJ1-1; D unresolved. The V end was cut by 6 bases, the J end by 4 bases, with 12 bases between. This CDR3 spans 13 amino acids. The germline V gene encodes CDR1 MDHEN and CDR2 SYDVKM. The CDR3 DNA follows: TGTGCCAGCAGCCTTTACCGGGGCACTGAAGCTTTCTTT. This gives the protein CASSLYRGTEAFF.

The V gene is TRBV30, the J gene TRBJ1-1; D gene uncertain. The CDR3 extends over 13 amino acids. From germline, CDR1 is GTSNPN and CDR2 SVGIG (reference sequence). V lost 2 bases, J lost 5 bases, and 12 bases lay in between. The chain's CDR3 is CAWSPPGVTEAFF. CDR3 nucleotides: TGTGCCTGGAGTCCCCCCGGGGTGACTGAAGCTTTCTTT.

Here the CDR3 reads CASSQDLVGGAARLSNEKLFF. CDR3 nucleotide sequence: TGCGCCAGCAGCCAAGATTTAGTGGGGGGGGCGGCTCGTTTAAGTAATGAAAAACTGTTTTTT. V is TRBV4-3 and J is TRBJ1-4; perhaps TRBD1 as D (6 bases). Germline CDR1 and CDR2: LGHNA and YSLEER. The CDR3 sequence is 21 residues long. V was trimmed by 0 bases and J by 4 bases, leaving 27 bases between them.

The chain has TRBV7-9 and TRBJ2-7, with D maybe TRBD2 (6 bases). The CDR3 is made up of 15 amino acids. V lost 2 bases, J lost 1 base, and 12 bases lay in between. In germline, CDR1 is SEHNR, CDR2 FQNEAQ (reference sequence). The CDR3 DNA is TGTGCCAGCAGCTTACTGGGGGGATCGTCCTACGAGCAGTACTTC. This sequence encodes CASSLLGGSSYEQYF.

The chain is built from TRBV7-9 and TRBJ1-1; D is unclear. V lost 1 base, J lost 2 bases, and 8 bases lay in between. The CDR3 has 14 amino acids. Germline CDR1 reads SEHNR; CDR2 reads FQNEAQ (reference sequence). In DNA form, the CDR3 reads TGTGCCAGCAGCTTAGTTGAGGGTAACACTGAAGCTTTCTTT. Translation: CASSLVEGNTEAFF.

This clone was observed a single time. This rearrangement joins TRBV10-3 to TRBJ2-7, with TRBD1 matching 9 bases. The CDR3 runs 14 residues. Looked up from germline, CDR1 is ENHRY and CDR2 is SYGVKD. V was pared by 2 bases and J by 3 bases, with 2 bases of the junction left unmatched. Here the CDR3 reads CAISEPGQGYEQYF. The CDR3 bases are TGTGCCATCAGTGAGCCGGGACAGGGCTACGAGCAGTACTTC.

The gene calls are TRBV11-2 and TRBJ2-7; 8 bases are shared with TRBD1. The junction had 10 bases not matched to a gene; V was cut back by 5 bases and J by 4 bases. This CDR3 is built from 15 residues. Germline V gene data show CDR1 as SGHAT and CDR2 as FQNNGV. This chain's CDR3 is CASSPDWTGRYEQYF. CDR3 sequence (DNA): TGTGCCAGCAGCCCAGACTGGACAGGGCGATACGAGCAGTACTTC.

The CDR3 reads CASSPQGGSNSPLHF. In nucleotides, the CDR3 is TGCGCCAGCAGCCCACAGGGAGGGAGCAATTCACCCCTCCACTTT. The V call is TRBV5-1, the J call TRBJ1-6, with D possibly being TRBD1 (6 bases). Germline CDR1 SGHRS, CDR2 YFSETQ. The CDR3 contains 15 residues. Deletions cut 4 bases from V and 7 bases from J, with 15 bases between.

This clone was recorded a few times. The rearrangement links TRBV27 to TRBJ2-7; no clear D gene. Germline-derived CDR1 and CDR2 are MNHEY and SMNVEV (reference sequence). The CDR3 length is 13 residues. Trimming removed 10 bases at V and 0 bases at J, with 13 bases between. The CDR3 DNA follows: TGTGCCACCGCGACATTGAGCTCCTACGAGCAGTACTTC. It is translated as CATATLSSYEQYF.

This clone was counted once. The chain combines TRBV11-2 with TRBJ2-1; TRBD2 agrees at 11 bases. This CDR3 has 16 amino acids. CDR1 and CDR2 (germline): SGHAT, FQNNGV. The junction had 10 bases not matched to a gene; V was cut back by 2 bases and J by 10 bases. The CDR3 nucleotides are TGTGCCAGCAGCTTATCCGAGCTAGCGGGAGGTCGGGAGCAGTTCTTC. It is translated as CASSLSELAGGREQFF.

About this clone: This likely comes from a read error, as the CDR3 has no conserved phenylalanine or tryptophan at its end. Because the CDR3's place on the DNA is in doubt, the DNA is left out and the CDR3 is given as listed by TCRdb. The chain uses TRBV28 and TRBJ2-7; the table gives TRBD2 as D, unverified against the DNA. CDR1 and CDR2 from the germline V gene are MDHEN and SYDVKM. The CDR3 length equals 13 residues, ends included. CDR3 amino acids: CASSTGLAGARYI.

The rearrangement joins TRBV7-2 to TRBJ2-1; tentative D call: TRBD2 (7 bases). The CDR3 contains 15 residues. Between the trimmed V and J ends, which lost 5 bases and 0 bases, there was a span of 11 bases. The germline CDR1 and CDR2 sequences are SGHTA and FQGNSA. CDR3 region: CASSIGGGSYNEQFF. CDR3 coding DNA: TGTGCCAGCAGCATAGGGGGGGGCTCCTACAATGAGCAGTTCTTC.

V and J are TRBV10-3 and TRBJ1-2; the match to TRBD1 covers 9 bases. The CDR3 consists of 14 residues. With V trimmed by 6 bases and J by 5 bases, 7 bases remained unmatched. Germline-derived CDR1 and CDR2 are ENHRY and SYGVKD. CDR3 residues: CAIRRTGATYGYTF. For the CDR3, the DNA is TGTGCCATCAGGAGGACAGGGGCTACTTATGGCTACACCTTC.

V usage is TRBV11-2 and J usage is TRBJ2-7; 13 nucleotides align to TRBD2. This CDR3 contains 17 residues. The ends lost 5 bases at V and 2 bases at J; junction bases unmatched: 9. Germline V gene lookup returns CDR1 SGHAT and CDR2 FQNNGV. CDR3 in DNA: TGTGCCAGCAGCATCAGGACTAGCGGGAGCGGAACCTACGAGCAGTACTTC. It yields the protein CASSIRTSGSGTYEQYF.

V gene TRBV7-3 combines with J gene TRBJ2-5, with 9 positions matching TRBD2. The end of the DNA is better explained by TRBJ2-7, so the J call may be wrong. The CDR3 is 15 residues long. Germline lookup yields CDR1 SGHTA and CDR2 FQGTGA. Here the CDR3 reads CASSLSSGGYYEQYF. The CDR3 coding sequence is TGTGCCAGCAGCTTAAGTAGCGGGGGTTATTACGAGCAGTACTTC.

This clone showed up just a few times. CDR3 region: CASRGGNQPQHF. Here the CDR3 DNA reads TGTGCCAGCAGGGGCGGCAATCAGCCCCAGCATTTT. The chain is built from TRBV28 and TRBJ1-5; D remains unclear. The ends were cut back, 6 bases at V and 2 bases at J, with 5 bases in the middle. The CDR3 runs 12 residues. Germline CDR1 reads MDHEN; CDR2 reads SYDVKM.

The chain employs TRBV11-2 and TRBJ1-3, with no clear D. This CDR3 is built from 14 residues. V lost 5 bases, J lost 0 bases, and 8 bases lay in between. Germline lookup yields CDR1 SGHAT and CDR2 FQNNGV. The CDR3 DNA reads as TGTGCCAGCAGCCCCCGGAGCTCTGGAAACACCATATATTTT. Translating gives CASSPRSSGNTIYF.

The genes are TRBV10-3 and TRBJ2-7; the match to TRBD1 covers 10 bases. Germline values: CDR1 ENHRY, CDR2 SYGVKD. V was clipped by 6 bases and J by 2 bases; unmatched bases: 4. The CDR3 runs 14 residues. CDR3: CAIRPGQGTYEQYF. Written as DNA, the CDR3 is TGTGCCATCAGACCGGGACAGGGGACCTACGAGCAGTACTTC.

V and J are TRBV4-2 and TRBJ2-4; 8 bases map to TRBD1. There are 19 residues in the CDR3. Trimming cost V 0 bases and J 1 base; bases outside gene matches: 11. Germline loops: CDR1 LGHNA, CDR2 YNFKEQ. The CDR3 sequence: CASSQESGQATGAKNIQYF. The CDR3 DNA reads TGTGCCAGCAGCCAAGAATCGGGACAGGCAACAGGGGCCAAAAACATTCAGTACTTC.

The chain uses TRBV6-6 and TRBJ2-7; 7 nucleotides line up with TRBD2. The CDR3 has 14 residues. Germline values: CDR1 MNHNY, CDR2 SVGAGI (reference sequence). The junction had 8 bases not matched to a gene; V was cut back by 5 bases and J by 4 bases. For the CDR3, the DNA is TGTGCCAGCAGTGACCGGGGGGACGTATACGAGCAGTACTTC. This gives the protein CASSDRGDVYEQYF.

The V gene is TRBV19, the J gene TRBJ1-5; tentatively, D is TRBD1 (6 bases). CDR3 length: 16 residues. Germline CDR1 LNHDA, CDR2 SQIVND (reference sequence). The V end lost 4 bases, the J end lost 3 bases, and 16 bases lay between the germline ends. In nucleotides, the CDR3 is TGTGCCAGTAGTACCAACAGGGTAGGGGACAATCAGCCCCAGCATTTT. Protein sequence: CASSTNRVGDNQPQHF.

This clone was seen a handful of times. This chain connects TRBV4-1 to TRBJ1-3; 7 nucleotides match TRBD1. With V trimmed by 1 base and J by 3 bases, 3 bases remained unmatched. This CDR3 comprises 15 residues. Germline lookup yields CDR1 MGHRA and CDR2 YSYEKL. CDR3 sequence: CASSQVPGGGNTIYF. The DNA for the CDR3 is TGCGCCAGCAGCCAAGTGCCAGGGGGTGGAAACACCATATATTTT.

This sequence joins TRBV10-1 and TRBJ2-1, with 13 bases lining up with TRBD2. The V gene end was trimmed by 8 bases and the J gene end by 6 bases; junction bases not matched to a gene: 4. This CDR3 region has 14 residues. Germline V gene sequence: CDR1 WNHNN, CDR2 SYGVQD (reference sequence). The CDR3 protein is CASSRTSGSNEQFF. CDR3 bases: TGCGCCAGCTCCAGGACTAGCGGGAGCAATGAGCAGTTCTTC.

The rearrangement links TRBV28 to TRBJ2-1, with unresolved D. CDR1 and CDR2 (germline): MDHEN, SYDVKM. The CDR3 loop spans 12 amino acids. Trimming removed 7 bases at V and 8 bases at J, with 12 bases between. The CDR3 spells CASTIGGHEQFF. The CDR3 nucleotides read TGTGCCAGCACCATTGGTGGGCATGAGCAGTTCTTC.

V gene TRBV6-4 combines with J gene TRBJ2-2; 9 bases align to TRBD2. CDR1 and CDR2 from the germline V gene are MRHNA and SNTAGT. V gave up 4 bases and J gave up 4 bases; unmatched junction bases: 7. The CDR3 totals 16 residues. DNA for the CDR3: TGTGCCAGCAGTGCCATAGCGGGAGATGGCACCGGGGAGCTGTTTTTT. Amino acids: CASSAIAGDGTGELFF.

In DNA, the CDR3 is TGTGCCAGCAGTTACACCACAGGGAACACCGGGGAGCTGTTTTTT. As protein: CASSYTTGNTGELFF. V is TRBV6-6 and J is TRBJ2-2, with D possibly matching TRBD1 (5 bases). Trimming took 2 bases from V and 1 from J, leaving 8 bases between them. The V gene's germline CDR1 is MNHNY and CDR2 SVGAGI (reference sequence). CDR3 length: 15 residues.

The chain is built from TRBV14 and TRBJ2-7; 9 bases line up with TRBD1. The CDR3 consists of 13 residues. Germline assignment: CDR1 SGHDN and CDR2 FVKESK. With V trimmed by 6 bases and J by 1 base, 1 base remained unmatched. CDR3 in amino acids: CASSGTGSYEQYF. Here the CDR3 DNA reads TGTGCCAGCAGTGGGACAGGGTCCTACGAGCAGTACTTC.